The rows below give T cell receptor beta chains drawn from one sample of a study of T-cell reconstitution after alpha-beta-depleted transplantation in children. TCRdb reprocessed the PCR reads via MiXCR and lists one record per CDR3 protein. Counted here are under 250,000 distinct CDR3 sequences, roughly 6.6% occurring once; the ten biggest clones make up 5.5%. The sample here was PBMCs, taken before TCRalphabeta/CD19-depleted stem cell transplant. These receptors all come from a boy aged 2 to 9 with acute lymphoblastic leukemia, due to receive a stem cell transplant. Both conserved end residues are part of each CDR3. A D gene is named only where the DNA matches it firmly. The size of a clone is reported for some rows only, either as once, few or many, or as a class for expanded clones.

TRBV28,TRBJ1-1,TRBD1,many,CASRRNRGALAETEAFF,TGTGCCAGCAGAAGAAACAGGGGCGCCCTAGCGGAGACTGAAGCTTTCTTT
TRBV28,TRBJ2-7,NA,many,CASSPRESSYEQYF,TGTGCCAGCAGTCCCCGGGAGAGCTCCTACGAGCAGTACTTC
TRBV7-2,TRBJ2-4,TRBD1,few,CASSPDRVNIQYF,TGTGCCAGCAGCCCCGACAGGGTGAACATTCAGTACTTC
TRBV7-2,TRBJ2-3,NA,many,CASSLSLPSTDTQYF,TGTGCCAGCAGCTTAAGTTTGCCTAGCACAGATACGCAGTATTTT
TRBV12-3/TRBV12-4,TRBJ2-1,TRBD2,many,CASSGLAGDIYNEQFF,TGTGCCAGCTCAGGATTGGCGGGGGATATTTACAATGAGCAGTTCTTC
TRBV28,TRBJ1-1,NA,many,CASSLQGRPNTEAFF,TGTGCCAGCAGTTTACAGGGTAGACCTAACACTGAAGCTTTCTTT
TRBV7-6,TRBJ2-6,TRBD1,many,CASSLGQGRSGANVLTF,TGTGCCAGCAGCTTAGGACAGGGCCGCTCTGGGGCCAACGTCCTGACTTTC
TRBV7-3,TRBJ2-3,NA,many,CASSLQGDSADTQYF,TGTGCCAGCAGCTTACAAGGAGACTCCGCAGATACGCAGTATTTT
TRBV29-1,TRBJ1-4,NA,many,CSVWGRDEKLFF,TGCAGCGTGTGGGGCAGGGATGAAAAACTGTTTTTT
TRBV21-1,TRBJ2-7,NA,many,CASRDSLHYEQYF,TGTGCCAGCCGGGACTCCCTCCACTACGAGCAGTACTTC
TRBV29-1,TRBJ2-3,NA,many,CSVGGTGTTDTQYF,TGCAGCGTGGGGGGGACAGGAACCACAGATACGCAGTATTTT
TRBV12-3/TRBV12-4,TRBJ2-3,TRBD2,few,CASSWLAGGQTDTQYF,TGTGCCAGCAGTTGGCTAGCGGGGGGGCAAACAGATACGCAGTATTTT
TRBV23-1,TRBJ2-7,NA,few,CASSRVEAGYEQYF,TGCGCCAGCAGTCGGGTGGAGGCGGGCTACGAGCAGTACTTC
TRBV5-1,TRBJ2-7,TRBD1,NA,CASSLVRQGTYEQYF,TGCGCCAGCAGCTTGGTGCGACAGGGGACCTACGAGCAGTACTTC
TRBV28,TRBJ2-1,TRBD2,many,CASRNHIAGAHNEQFF,TGTGCCAGCAGGAACCATATAGCGGGGGCTCACAATGAGCAGTTCTTC
TRBV20-1,TRBJ2-7,NA,many,CSARDRETRYEQYF,TGCAGTGCTAGAGATCGGGAAACCAGGTACGAGCAGTACTTC
TRBV10-3,TRBJ2-5,NA,many,CAISGDGETQYF,TGTGCCATCAGTGGAGACGGTGAGACCCAGTACTTC
TRBV29-1,TRBJ2-7,TRBD2,many,CSASGLAGAPPYEQYF,TGCAGCGCCTCGGGACTAGCGGGAGCCCCACCCTACGAGCAGTACTTC
TRBV28,TRBJ1-5,NA,NA,CASSFRGSQPQHF,TGTGCCAGCAGTTTTCGGGGCAGTCAGCCCCAGCATTTT
TRBV27,TRBJ2-5,TRBD1,few,CASSLAPPGGETQYF,TGTGCCAGCAGTTTGGCCCCGCCAGGGGGAGAGACCCAGTACTTC
TRBV28,TRBJ1-2,TRBD1,many,CASSSTGFGYTF,TGTGCCAGCAGTTCGACAGGGTTCGGCTACACCTTC
TRBV11-2,TRBJ2-1,NA,NA,CASSFAVLGEQFF,TGTGCCAGCAGCTTCGCGGTTTTGGGGGAGCAGTTCTTC
TRBV14,TRBJ1-6,NA,few,CASSLTWENAPLHF,TGTGCCAGCAGCCTGACTTGGGAAAACGCACCCCTCCACTTT
TRBV20-1,TRBJ2-5,TRBD2,NA,CSAFSGDQETQYF,TGCAGTGCTTTTAGCGGGGATCAAGAGACCCAGTACTTC
TRBV5-1,TRBJ2-1,TRBD2,many,CASSPTSGGHNEQFF,TGCGCCAGCAGCCCCACTAGCGGGGGGCACAATGAGCAGTTCTTC
TRBV7-2,TRBJ2-5,NA,many,CASSLAVSRRQETQYF,TGTGCCAGCAGCTTAGCAGTGAGTCGCAGGCAAGAGACCCAGTACTTC
TRBV30,TRBJ2-3,TRBD1,NA,CAWTGGRSDTQYF,TGTGCCTGGACAGGGGGCCGGTCGGATACGCAGTATTTT
TRBV11-2,TRBJ2-1,TRBD1,many,CASSPQVADRGIFNEQFF,TGTGCCAGCAGCCCACAGGTAGCGGACAGGGGGATATTCAATGAGCAGTTCTTC
TRBV28,TRBJ2-3,TRBD2,many,CASTFPQGLNTDTQYF,TGTGCCAGCACCTTTCCTCAGGGACTAAACACAGATACGCAGTATTTT
TRBV20-1,TRBJ2-7,NA,many,CSNEGPDSYEQYF,TGCAGTAACGAGGGCCCGGATTCCTACGAGCAGTACTTC
TRBV3-1,TRBJ1-2,NA,NA,CASSQEGYYGYTF,TGTGCCAGCAGCCAAGAAGGATACTATGGCTACACCTTC
TRBV4-3,TRBJ2-7,NA,many,CASSPREGNRQYF,TGCGCCAGCAGCCCCCGGGAAGGGAATAGGCAGTACTTC
TRBV12-3/TRBV12-4,TRBJ1-5,NA,NA,CASSFSSQGGQPQHF,TGTGCCAGCAGTTTTTCGTCTCAGGGAGGTCAGCCCCAGCATTTT
TRBV7-2,TRBJ1-1,NA,NA,CASSLPLFLTEAFF,TGTGCCAGCAGCTTACCCCTCTTTCTAACTGAAGCTTTCTTT
TRBV6-1,TRBJ2-7,NA,NA,CASSGHRYEQYF,TGTGCCTCATCGGGACACCGCTACGAGCAGTACTTC
TRBV11-1,TRBJ2-3,TRBD1,many,CASSLVRGLGTQVADTQYF,TGTGCCAGCAGCTTAGTAAGGGGGCTCGGGACACAGGTCGCAGATACGCAGTATTTT
TRBV14,TRBJ2-1,TRBD2,many,CASSQVTSGSSYNEQFF,TGTGCCAGCAGCCAAGTTACTAGCGGGAGCTCCTACAATGAGCAGTTCTTC
TRBV5-6,TRBJ2-5,NA,many,CASSSRTGYQETQYF,TGTGCCAGCAGCTCCAGAACAGGGTACCAAGAGACCCAGTACTTC
TRBV6-1,TRBJ1-1,NA,few,CASTNAGGALNTEAFF,TGTGCCAGCACCAACGCGGGGGGGGCGTTGAACACTGAAGCTTTCTTT
TRBV5-1,TRBJ2-7,TRBD2,many,CASSLVGLAGDYEQYF,TGCGCCAGCAGCTTGGTGGGGCTAGCGGGAGACTACGAGCAGTACTTC
TRBV7-8,TRBJ2-1,NA,many,CASSLSPGNEQFF,TGTGCCAGCAGCTTATCCCCGGGCAATGAGCAGTTCTTC
TRBV10-3,TRBJ2-2,NA,few,CAIGVRGAVNTGELFF,TGTGCCATCGGAGTTCGTGGTGCGGTTAACACCGGGGAGCTGTTTTTT
TRBV2,TRBJ1-5,TRBD1,NA,CASSPQGAEWPQHF,TGTGCCAGCAGCCCTCAGGGGGCAGAATGGCCCCAGCATTTT
TRBV7-9,TRBJ2-3,NA,many,CASSLKSGTHGGTQYF,TGTGCCAGCAGCCTAAAATCCGGGACCCACGGCGGTACGCAGTATTTT
TRBV12-3/TRBV12-4,TRBJ1-6,TRBD1,few,CASSPNMDRVGTPLHF,TGTGCCAGCAGCCCCAATATGGACAGGGTAGGGACTCCCCTCCACTTT
TRBV6-5,TRBJ1-3,NA,many,CASIYWGLSGNTIYF,TGTGCCAGCATATACTGGGGTCTCTCTGGAAACACCATATATTTT
TRBV7-9,TRBJ2-7,NA,many,CASSLSPDDEQYF,TGTGCCAGCAGCTTAAGTCCGGATGACGAGCAGTACTTC
TRBV28,TRBJ2-2,NA,many,CASVGRLNTGELFF,TGTGCCAGCGTTGGCAGGCTGAACACCGGGGAGCTGTTTTTT
TRBV20-1,TRBJ2-5,NA,NA,CSARAEAGETQYF,TGCAGTGCTAGAGCGGAGGCGGGAGAGACCCAGTACTTC
TRBV30,TRBJ2-1,NA,few,CAWSVLFGGVQFF,TGTGCCTGGAGTGTATTGTTCGGGGGTGTGCAGTTCTTC
TRBV9,TRBJ2-1,NA,NA,CASSVEGAGEQFF,TGTGCCAGCAGCGTAGAAGGGGCGGGGGAGCAGTTCTTC
TRBV6-2/TRBV6-3,TRBJ1-2,NA,many,CASSPGATGYGYTF,TGTGCCAGCAGCCCGGGGGCGACTGGCTATGGCTACACCTTC
TRBV2,TRBJ2-2,NA,many,CASRERLVAAGELFF,TGTGCCAGCAGGGAGAGGCTAGTAGCGGCCGGGGAGCTGTTTTTT
TRBV7-2,TRBJ2-3,TRBD1,few,CASSLGRGQLRDTQYF,TGTGCCAGCAGCTTAGGCAGGGGGCAGTTGAGAGATACGCAGTATTTT
TRBV5-5,TRBJ1-5,NA,many,CASSLGPAGNQPQHF,TGTGCCAGCAGCTTAGGGCCAGCGGGCAATCAGCCCCAGCATTTT